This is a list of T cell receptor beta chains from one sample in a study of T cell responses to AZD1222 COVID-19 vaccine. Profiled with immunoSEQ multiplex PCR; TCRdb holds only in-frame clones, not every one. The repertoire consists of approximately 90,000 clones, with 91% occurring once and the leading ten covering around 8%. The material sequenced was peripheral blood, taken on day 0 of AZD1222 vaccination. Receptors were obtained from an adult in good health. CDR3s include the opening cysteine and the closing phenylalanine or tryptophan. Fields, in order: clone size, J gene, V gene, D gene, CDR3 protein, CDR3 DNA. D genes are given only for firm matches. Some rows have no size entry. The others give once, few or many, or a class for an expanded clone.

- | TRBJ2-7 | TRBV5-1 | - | CASSLQQGANEQYF | TGCGCCAGCAGCTTACAGCAGGGAGCTAACGAGCAGTACTTC
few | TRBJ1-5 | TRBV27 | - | CASSPVGGVPQHF | TGTGCCAGCAGCCCCGTAGGAGGGGTTCCCCAGCATTTT
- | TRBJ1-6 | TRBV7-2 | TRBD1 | CASRTGGGYNSPLHF | TGTGCCAGCAGAACAGGGGGCGGGTATAATTCACCCCTCCACTTT
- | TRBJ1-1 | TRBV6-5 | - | CASSLQGMGNTEAFF | TGTGCCAGCAGCCTACAGGGTATGGGGAACACTGAAGCTTTCTTT
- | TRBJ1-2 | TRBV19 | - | CASGQGYGYTF | TGTGCCAGTGGGCAGGGTTATGGCTACACCTTC
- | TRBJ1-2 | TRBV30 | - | CACIQGNYGYTF | TGTGCCTGTATACAGGGAAACTATGGCTACACCTTC
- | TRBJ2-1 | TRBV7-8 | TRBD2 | CASSLSGGGYNEQFF | TGTGCCAGCAGCTTAAGTGGCGGGGGGTACAATGAGCAGTTCTTC
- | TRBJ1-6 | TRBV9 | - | CASSPGDRNNSPLHF | TGTGCCAGCAGCCCCGGAGACAGGAATAATTCACCCCTCCACTTT
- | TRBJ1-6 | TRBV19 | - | CASNWRDSPLHF | TGTGCCAGTAACTGGAGAGATTCACCCCTCCACTTT
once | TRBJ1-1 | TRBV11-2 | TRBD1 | CASSPTGIGGAEAFF | TGTGCCAGCAGCCCGACAGGGATTGGAGGCGCTGAAGCTTTCTTT
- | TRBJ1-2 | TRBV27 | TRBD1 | CASSPKQGGLYGYTF | TGTGCCAGCAGTCCCAAACAGGGGGGACTCTATGGCTACACCTTC
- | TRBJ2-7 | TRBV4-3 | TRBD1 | CASSQEVGQGSSYEQYF | TGCGCCAGCAGCCAAGAGGTAGGACAGGGGAGCTCCTACGAGCAGTACTTC
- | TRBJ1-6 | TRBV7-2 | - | CASSLHRDVHSPLHF | TGTGCCAGCAGCCTGCACAGGGATGTTCATTCACCCCTCCACTTT
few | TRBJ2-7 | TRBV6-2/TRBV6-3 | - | CASSYFHGAYEQYF | TGTGCCAGCAGTTATTTCCACGGGGCCTACGAGCAGTACTTC
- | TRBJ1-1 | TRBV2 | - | CASTLNTEAFF | TGTGCCAGCACCTTGAACACTGAAGCTTTCTTT
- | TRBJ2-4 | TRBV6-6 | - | CASTSLTGSKNIQYF | TGTGCCAGCACCTCGCTAACAGGGTCCAAAAACATTCAGTACTTC
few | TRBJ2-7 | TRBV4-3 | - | CASSQEASRESSYEQYF | TGCGCCAGCAGCCAAGAAGCTTCAAGGGAAAGCTCCTACGAGCAGTACTTC
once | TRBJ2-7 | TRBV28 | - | CASIGGSYEQYF | TGTGCCAGCATAGGGGGGTCCTACGAGCAGTACTTC
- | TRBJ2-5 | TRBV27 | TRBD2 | CASTSLAVKETQYF | TGTGCCAGCACTTCACTAGCGGTTAAAGAGACCCAGTACTTC
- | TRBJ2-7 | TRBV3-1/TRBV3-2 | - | CASSRGAYEQYF | TGTGCCAGCAGCCGCGGTGCGTACGAGCAGTACTTC
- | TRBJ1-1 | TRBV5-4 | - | CASSPDGGLVNTEAFF | TGTGCCAGCAGCCCAGACGGGGGGCTAGTGAACACTGAAGCTTTCTTT
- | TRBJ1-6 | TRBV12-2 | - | CASRCHQAGALNSPLHF | TGTGCAAGTCGCTGCCACCAGGCGGGCGCGTTAAATTCACCCCTCCACTTT
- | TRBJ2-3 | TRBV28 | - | CASSPYRQPRVLGTDTQYF | TGTGCCAGCAGTCCCTATCGGCAGCCCCGAGTCTTAGGCACAGATACGCAGTATTTT
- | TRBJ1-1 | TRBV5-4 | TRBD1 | CASSRGQGRGTEAFF | TGTGCCAGCAGCCGAGGACAGGGGCGAGGGACTGAAGCTTTCTTT
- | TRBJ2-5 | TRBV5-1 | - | CASSFQETQYF | TGCGCCAGCAGCTTTCAAGAGACCCAGTACTTC
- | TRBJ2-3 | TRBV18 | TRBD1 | CASSGRDRASDTQYF | TGTGCCAGCTCGGGCCGGGACAGGGCGTCAGATACGCAGTATTTT
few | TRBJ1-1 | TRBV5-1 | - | CASSWDTEAFF | TGCGCCAGCAGCTGGGACACTGAAGCTTTCTTT
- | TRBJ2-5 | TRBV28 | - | CASSNRRQEETQYF | TGTGCCAGCTCTAACCGGCGGCAGGAAGAGACCCAGTACTTC
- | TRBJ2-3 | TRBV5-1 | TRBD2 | CASSPIDGLAGGPSTDTQYF | TGCGCCAGCAGCCCGATAGACGGACTAGCGGGAGGTCCTAGCACAGATACGCAGTATTTT
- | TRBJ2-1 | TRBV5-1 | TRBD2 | CASSLEASGAYEQFF | TGCGCCAGCAGCTTGGAAGCTAGCGGGGCATATGAGCAGTTCTTC
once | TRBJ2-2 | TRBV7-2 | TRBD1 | CASSSRQGAFTGELFF | TGTGCCAGCAGCTCTAGACAGGGGGCGTTCACCGGGGAGCTGTTTTTT
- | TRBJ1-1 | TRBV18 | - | CASSPGQKNTEAFF | TGTGCCAGCTCACCCGGACAGAAGAACACTGAAGCTTTCTTT
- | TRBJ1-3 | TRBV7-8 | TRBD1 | CASSLTEGAGGNTIYF | TGTGCCAGCAGCCTGACGGAGGGGGCAGGAGGAAACACCATATATTTT
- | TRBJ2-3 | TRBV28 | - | CASSLRPWLADTQYF | TGTGCCAGCAGTTTGAGGCCCTGGTTGGCAGATACGCAGTATTTT
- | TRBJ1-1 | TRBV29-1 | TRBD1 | CSTPGQGTEAFF | TGCAGCACTCCGGGACAGGGGACTGAAGCTTTCTTT
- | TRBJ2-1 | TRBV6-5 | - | CASSYEGDRYNEQFF | TGTGCCAGCAGTTATGAGGGAGACCGGTACAATGAGCAGTTCTTC
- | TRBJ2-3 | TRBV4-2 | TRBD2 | CASSPQRGVGDTQYF | TGTGCCAGCAGCCCCCAGCGGGGGGTCGGGGATACGCAGTATTTT
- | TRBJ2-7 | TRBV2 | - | CASSFDSESSYEQYF | TGTGCCAGCAGTTTCGACAGCGAGAGCTCCTACGAGCAGTACTTC
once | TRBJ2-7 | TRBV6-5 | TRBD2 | CASSSTGLATYEQYF | TGTGCCAGCAGTTCAACGGGACTAGCAACCTACGAGCAGTACTTC
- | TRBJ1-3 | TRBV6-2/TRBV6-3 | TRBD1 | CASSSPGQMSGNTIYF | TGTGCCAGCAGTTCACCGGGACAGATGTCTGGAAACACCATATATTTT
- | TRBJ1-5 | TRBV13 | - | CASSLGGAGQPQHF | TGTGCCAGCAGCTTAGGGGGGGCCGGTCAGCCCCAGCATTTT
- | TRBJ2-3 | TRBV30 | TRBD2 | CAWSPWLAGQPDTQYF | TGTGCCTGGAGTCCCTGGCTAGCGGGCCAGCCAGATACGCAGTATTTT
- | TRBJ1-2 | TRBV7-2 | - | CASSPQQGSNYGYTF | TGTGCCAGCAGCCCCCAACAGGGCTCTAACTATGGCTACACCTTC
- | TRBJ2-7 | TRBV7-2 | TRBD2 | CASSFLLASSYEQYF | TGTGCCAGCAGCTTCTTACTAGCGTCTAGCTACGAGCAGTACTTC
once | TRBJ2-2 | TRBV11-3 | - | CASSSRMTGNTGELFF | TGTGCCAGCAGCTCAAGGATGACAGGGAACACCGGGGAGCTGTTTTTT
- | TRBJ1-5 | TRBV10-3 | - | CAISDISVSSNQPQHF | TGTGCCATCAGTGATATATCGGTTTCTAGCAATCAGCCCCAGCATTTT
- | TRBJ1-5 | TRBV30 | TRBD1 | CAWTPAAGGLQPQHF | TGTGCCTGGACCCCGGCGGCAGGGGGCCTTCAGCCCCAGCATTTT
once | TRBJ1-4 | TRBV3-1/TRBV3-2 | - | CASSRPMGGGEKLFF | TGTGCCAGCAGCCGGCCCATGGGTGGCGGTGAAAAACTGTTTTTT
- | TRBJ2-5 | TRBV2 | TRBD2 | CASSEERGRGETQYF | TGTGCCAGCAGTGAGGAGCGGGGTAGAGGGGAGACCCAGTACTTC
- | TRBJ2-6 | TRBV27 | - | CASSSRLSGANVLTF | TGTGCCAGCAGTTCCCGCCTCTCTGGGGCCAACGTCCTGACTTTC
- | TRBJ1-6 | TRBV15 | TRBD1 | CATSRKGQGGSPLHF | TGTGCCACCAGCAGAAAAGGACAGGGCGGTTCACCCCTCCACTTT
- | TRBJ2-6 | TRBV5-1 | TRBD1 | CASRQGQGSGANVLTF | TGCGCCAGCCGGCAGGGACAGGGCTCTGGGGCCAACGTCCTGACTTTC
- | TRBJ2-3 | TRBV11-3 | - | CASSLSHGQTDTQYF | TGTGCCAGCAGCTTAAGTCACGGCCAGACAGATACGCAGTATTTT
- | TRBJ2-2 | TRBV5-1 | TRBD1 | CASSPQGAGELFF | TGCGCCAGCAGCCCACAGGGGGCCGGGGAGCTGTTTTTT
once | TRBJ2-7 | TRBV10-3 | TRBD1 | CAISEGGQIVQYF | TGTGCCATCAGTGAAGGGGGACAGATTGTGCAGTACTTC
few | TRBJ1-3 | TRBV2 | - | CASRRDGSGNTIYF | TGTGCCAGCAGGAGGGACGGCTCTGGAAACACCATATATTTT
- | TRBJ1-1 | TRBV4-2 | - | CASSKRGALNTEAFF | TGTGCCAGCAGCAAAAGGGGAGCCTTGAACACTGAAGCTTTCTTT
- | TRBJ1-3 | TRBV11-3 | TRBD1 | CASSPGQIGNTIYF | TGTGCCAGCAGCCCGGGACAGATTGGAAACACCATATATTTT
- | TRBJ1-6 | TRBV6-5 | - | CASSYGGEGRSPLHF | TGTGCCAGCAGTTACGGGGGTGAGGGACGCTCACCCCTCCACTTT
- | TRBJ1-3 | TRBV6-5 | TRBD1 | CAHWDRGRGNTIYF | TGTGCCCATTGGGACAGGGGGCGTGGAAACACCATATATTTT